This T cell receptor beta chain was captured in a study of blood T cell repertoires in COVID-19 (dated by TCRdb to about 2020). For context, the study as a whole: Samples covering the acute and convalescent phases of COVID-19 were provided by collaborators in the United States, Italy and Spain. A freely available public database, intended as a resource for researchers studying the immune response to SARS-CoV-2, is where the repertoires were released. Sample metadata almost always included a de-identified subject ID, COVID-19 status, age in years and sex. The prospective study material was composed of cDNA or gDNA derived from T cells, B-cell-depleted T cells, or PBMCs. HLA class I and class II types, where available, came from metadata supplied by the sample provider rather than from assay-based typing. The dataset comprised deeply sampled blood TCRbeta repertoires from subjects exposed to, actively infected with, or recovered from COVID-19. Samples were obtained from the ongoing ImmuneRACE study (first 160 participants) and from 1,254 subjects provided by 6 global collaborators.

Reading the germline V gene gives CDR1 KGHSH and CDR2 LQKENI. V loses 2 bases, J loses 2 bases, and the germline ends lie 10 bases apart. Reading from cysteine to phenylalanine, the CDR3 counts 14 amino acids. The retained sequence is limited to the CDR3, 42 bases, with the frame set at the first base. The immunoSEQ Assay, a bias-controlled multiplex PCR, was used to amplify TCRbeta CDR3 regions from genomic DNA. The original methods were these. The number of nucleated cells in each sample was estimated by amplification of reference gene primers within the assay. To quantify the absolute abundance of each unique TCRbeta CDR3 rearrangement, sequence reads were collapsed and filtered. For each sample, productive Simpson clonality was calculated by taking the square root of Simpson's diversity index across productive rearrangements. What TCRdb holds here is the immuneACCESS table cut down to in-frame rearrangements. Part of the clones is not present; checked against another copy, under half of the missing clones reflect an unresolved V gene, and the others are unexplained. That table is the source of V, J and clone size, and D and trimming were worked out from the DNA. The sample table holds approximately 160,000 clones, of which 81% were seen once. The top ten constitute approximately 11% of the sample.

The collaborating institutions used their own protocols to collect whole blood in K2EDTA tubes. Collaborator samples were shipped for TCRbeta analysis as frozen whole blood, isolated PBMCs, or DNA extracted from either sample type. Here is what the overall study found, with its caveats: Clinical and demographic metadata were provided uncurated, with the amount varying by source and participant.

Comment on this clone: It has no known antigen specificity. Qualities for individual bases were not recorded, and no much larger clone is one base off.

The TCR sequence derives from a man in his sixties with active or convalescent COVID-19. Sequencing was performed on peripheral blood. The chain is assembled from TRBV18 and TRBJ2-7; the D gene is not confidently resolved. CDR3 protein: CASSPSGGTYEQYF. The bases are TGTGCCAGCTCACCAAGTGGCGGAACCTACGAGCAGTACTTC.